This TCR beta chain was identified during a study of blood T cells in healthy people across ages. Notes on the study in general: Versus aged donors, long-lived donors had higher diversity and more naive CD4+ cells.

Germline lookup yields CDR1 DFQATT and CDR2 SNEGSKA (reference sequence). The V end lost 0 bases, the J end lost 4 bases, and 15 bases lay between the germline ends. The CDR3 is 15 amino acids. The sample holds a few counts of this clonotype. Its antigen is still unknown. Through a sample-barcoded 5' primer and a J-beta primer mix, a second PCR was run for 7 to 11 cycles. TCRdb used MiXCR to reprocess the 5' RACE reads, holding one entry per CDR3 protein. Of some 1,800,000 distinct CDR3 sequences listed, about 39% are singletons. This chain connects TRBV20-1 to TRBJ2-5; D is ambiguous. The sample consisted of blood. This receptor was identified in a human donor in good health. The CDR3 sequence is CSAREQRLLGETQYF. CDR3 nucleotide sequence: TGCAGTGCTAGAGAGCAGCGATTATTAGGAGAGACCCAGTACTTC.